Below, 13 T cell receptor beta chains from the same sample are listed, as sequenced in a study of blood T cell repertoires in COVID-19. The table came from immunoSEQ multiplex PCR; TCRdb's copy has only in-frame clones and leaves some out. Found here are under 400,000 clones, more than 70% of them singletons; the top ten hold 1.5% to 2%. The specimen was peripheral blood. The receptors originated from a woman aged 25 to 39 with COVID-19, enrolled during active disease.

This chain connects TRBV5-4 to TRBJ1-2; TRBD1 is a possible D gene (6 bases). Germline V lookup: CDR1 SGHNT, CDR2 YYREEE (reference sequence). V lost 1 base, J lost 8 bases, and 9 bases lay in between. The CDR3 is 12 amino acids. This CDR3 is CASSLPGGGYTF. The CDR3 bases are TGTGCCAGCAGCTTGCCGGGGGGCGGCTACACCTTC. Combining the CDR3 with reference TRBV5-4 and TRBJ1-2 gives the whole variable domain ETGVTQSPTHLIKTRGQQVTLRCSSQSGHNTVSWYQQALGQGPQFIFQYYREEENGRGNFPPRFSGLQFPNYSSELNVNALELDDSALYLCASSLPGGGYTFGSGTRLTVV.

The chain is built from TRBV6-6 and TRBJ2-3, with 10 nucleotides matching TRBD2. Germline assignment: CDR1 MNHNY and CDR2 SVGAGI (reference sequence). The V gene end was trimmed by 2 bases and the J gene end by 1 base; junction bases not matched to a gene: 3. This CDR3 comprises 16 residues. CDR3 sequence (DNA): TGTGCCAGCAGTTACGGTACTAGCGGGGGCACAGATACGCAGTATTTT. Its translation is CASSYGTSGGTDTQYF.

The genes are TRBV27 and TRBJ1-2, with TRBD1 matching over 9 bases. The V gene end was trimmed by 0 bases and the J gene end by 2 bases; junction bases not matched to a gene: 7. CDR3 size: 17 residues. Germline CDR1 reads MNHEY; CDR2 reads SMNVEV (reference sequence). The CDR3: CASSLSGQGRINYGYTF. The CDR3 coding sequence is TGTGCCAGCAGTTTATCGGGACAGGGCCGAATAAACTATGGCTACACCTTC.

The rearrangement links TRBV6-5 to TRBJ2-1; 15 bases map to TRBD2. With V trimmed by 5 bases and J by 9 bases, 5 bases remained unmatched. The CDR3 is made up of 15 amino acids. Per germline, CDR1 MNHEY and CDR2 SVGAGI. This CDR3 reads CASSRTSGGAGEQFF. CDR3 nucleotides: TGTGCCAGCAGTCGGACTAGCGGGGGGGCAGGTGAGCAGTTCTTC.

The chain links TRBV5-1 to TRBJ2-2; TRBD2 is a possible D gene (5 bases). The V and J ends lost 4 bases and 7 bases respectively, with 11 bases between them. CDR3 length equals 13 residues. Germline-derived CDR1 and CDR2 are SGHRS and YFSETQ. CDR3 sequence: CASSLDFGGELFF. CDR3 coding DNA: TGCGCCAGCAGCCTGGACTTTGGCGGGGAGCTGTTTTTT.

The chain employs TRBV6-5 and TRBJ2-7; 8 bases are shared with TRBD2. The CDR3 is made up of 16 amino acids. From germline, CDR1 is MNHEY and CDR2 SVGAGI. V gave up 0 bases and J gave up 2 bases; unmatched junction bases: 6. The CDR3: CASSYSRTSSTYEQYF. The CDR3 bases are TGTGCCAGCAGTTACTCTAGGACTAGCTCGACCTACGAGCAGTACTTC.

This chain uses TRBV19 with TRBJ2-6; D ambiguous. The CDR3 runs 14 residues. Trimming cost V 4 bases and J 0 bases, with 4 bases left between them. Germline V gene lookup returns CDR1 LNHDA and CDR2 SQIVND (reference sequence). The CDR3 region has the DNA TGTGCCAGTAGTAGGGCCTCTGGGGCCAACGTCCTGACTTTC. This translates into CASSRASGANVLTF.

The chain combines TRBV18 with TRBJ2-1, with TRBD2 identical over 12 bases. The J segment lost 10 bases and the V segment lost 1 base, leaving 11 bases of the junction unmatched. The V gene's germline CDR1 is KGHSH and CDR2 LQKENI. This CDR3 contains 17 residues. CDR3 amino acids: CASSPQTSGGLNGEQFF. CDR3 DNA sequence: TGTGCCAGCTCACCACAGACTAGCGGGGGCCTAAACGGGGAGCAGTTCTTC.

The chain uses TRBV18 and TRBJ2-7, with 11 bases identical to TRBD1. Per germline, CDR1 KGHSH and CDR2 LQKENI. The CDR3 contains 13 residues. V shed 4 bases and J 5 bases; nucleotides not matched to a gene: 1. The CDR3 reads CASSRTGGDEQYV. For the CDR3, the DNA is TGTGCCAGCTCACGGACAGGGGGCGACGAGCAGTACGTC.

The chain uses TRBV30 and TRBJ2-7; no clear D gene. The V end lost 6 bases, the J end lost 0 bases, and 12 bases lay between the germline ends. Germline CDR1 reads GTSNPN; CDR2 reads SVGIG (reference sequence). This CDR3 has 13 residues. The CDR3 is CACDTPISYEQYF. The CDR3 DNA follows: TGTGCCTGTGACACGCCAATCTCCTACGAGCAGTACTTC.

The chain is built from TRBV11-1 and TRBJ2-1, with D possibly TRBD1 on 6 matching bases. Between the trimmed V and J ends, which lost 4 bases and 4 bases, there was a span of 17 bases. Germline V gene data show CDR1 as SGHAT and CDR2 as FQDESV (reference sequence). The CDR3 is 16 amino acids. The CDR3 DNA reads TGTGCCAGCAGCTCAGTGGACAGCCGAGTTTACAATGAGCAGTTCTTC. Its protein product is CASSSVDSRVYNEQFF.

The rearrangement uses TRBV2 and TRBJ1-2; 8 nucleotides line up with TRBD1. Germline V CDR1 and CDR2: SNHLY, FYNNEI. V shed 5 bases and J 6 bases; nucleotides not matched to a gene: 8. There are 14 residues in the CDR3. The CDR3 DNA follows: TGTGCCAGCAGTTCGGCAGGGGGCGAGGATGGCTACACCTTC. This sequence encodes CASSSAGGEDGYTF.

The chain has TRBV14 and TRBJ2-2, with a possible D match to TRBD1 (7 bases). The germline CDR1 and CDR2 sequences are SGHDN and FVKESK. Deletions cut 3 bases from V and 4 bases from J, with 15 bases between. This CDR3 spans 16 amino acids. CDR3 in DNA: TGTGCCAGCAGCCAGTCCCGACAGGGAGGCACCGGGGAGCTGTTTTTT. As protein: CASSQSRQGGTGELFF.